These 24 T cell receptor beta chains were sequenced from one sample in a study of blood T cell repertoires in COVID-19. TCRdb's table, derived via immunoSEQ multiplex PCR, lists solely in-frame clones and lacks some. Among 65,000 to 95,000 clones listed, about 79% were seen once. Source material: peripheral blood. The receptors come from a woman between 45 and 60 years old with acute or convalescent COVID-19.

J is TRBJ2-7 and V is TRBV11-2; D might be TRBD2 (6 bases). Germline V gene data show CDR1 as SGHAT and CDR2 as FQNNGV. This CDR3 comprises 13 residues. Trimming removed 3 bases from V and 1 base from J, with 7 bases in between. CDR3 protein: CASSFGTSYEQYF. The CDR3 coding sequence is TGTGCCAGCAGCTTCGGGACTTCCTACGAGCAGTACTTC.

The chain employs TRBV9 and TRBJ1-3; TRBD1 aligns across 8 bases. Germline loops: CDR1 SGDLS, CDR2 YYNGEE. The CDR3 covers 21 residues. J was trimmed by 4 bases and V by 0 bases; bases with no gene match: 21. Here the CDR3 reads CASSVDPSPGQGPSEGNTIYF. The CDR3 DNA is TGTGCCAGCAGCGTAGACCCCTCCCCCGGACAGGGACCTTCTGAGGGAAACACCATATATTTT.

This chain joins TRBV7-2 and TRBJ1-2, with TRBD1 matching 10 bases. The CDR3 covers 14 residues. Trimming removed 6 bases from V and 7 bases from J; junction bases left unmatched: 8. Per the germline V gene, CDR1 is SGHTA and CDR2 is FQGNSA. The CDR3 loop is CASRTGGAVSGYTF. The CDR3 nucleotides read TGTGCCAGCAGGACAGGGGGCGCGGTGTCTGGCTACACCTTC.

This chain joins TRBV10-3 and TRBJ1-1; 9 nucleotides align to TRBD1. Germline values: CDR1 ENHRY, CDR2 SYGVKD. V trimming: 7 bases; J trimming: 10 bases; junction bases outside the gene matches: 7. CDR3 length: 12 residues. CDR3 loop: CAINPGQGRAFF. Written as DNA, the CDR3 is TGTGCCATCAACCCGGGACAGGGCAGAGCTTTCTTT.

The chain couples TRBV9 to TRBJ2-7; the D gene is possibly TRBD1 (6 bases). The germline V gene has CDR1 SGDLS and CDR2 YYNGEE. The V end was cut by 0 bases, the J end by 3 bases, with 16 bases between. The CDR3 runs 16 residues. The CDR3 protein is CASSVDGAGDGYEQYF. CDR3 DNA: TGTGCCAGCAGCGTAGATGGTGCAGGGGACGGCTACGAGCAGTACTTC.

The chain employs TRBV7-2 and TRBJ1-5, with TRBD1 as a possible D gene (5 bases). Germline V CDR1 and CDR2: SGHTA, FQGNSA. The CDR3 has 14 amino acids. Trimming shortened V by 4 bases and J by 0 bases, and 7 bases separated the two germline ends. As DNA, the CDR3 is TGTGCCAGCAGCTCCGACAGTAGCAATCAGCCCCAGCATTTT. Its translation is CASSSDSSNQPQHF. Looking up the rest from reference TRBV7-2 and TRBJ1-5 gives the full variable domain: GAGVSQSPSNKVTEKGKDVELRCDPISGHTALYWYRQSLGQGLEFLIYFQGNSAPDKSGLPSDRFSAERTGGSVSTLTIQRTQQEDSAVYLCASSSDSSNQPQHFGDGTRLSIL.

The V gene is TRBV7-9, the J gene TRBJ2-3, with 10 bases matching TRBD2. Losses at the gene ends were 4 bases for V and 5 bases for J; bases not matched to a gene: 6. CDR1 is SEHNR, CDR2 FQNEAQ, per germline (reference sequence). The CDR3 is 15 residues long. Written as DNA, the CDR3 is TGTGCCAGCAGCTGGAGACTAGCGGGCCAAGATACGCAGTATTTT. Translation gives CASSWRLAGQDTQYF.

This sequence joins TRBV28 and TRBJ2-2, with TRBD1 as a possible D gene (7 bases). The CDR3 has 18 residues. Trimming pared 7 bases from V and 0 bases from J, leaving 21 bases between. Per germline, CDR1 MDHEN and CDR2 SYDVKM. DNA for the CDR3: TGTGCCAGCACCTTGGACAGGAGGGCATCTACGAACACCGGGGAGCTGTTTTTT. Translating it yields CASTLDRRASTNTGELFF. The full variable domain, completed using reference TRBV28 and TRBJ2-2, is DVKVTQSSRYLVKRTGEKVFLECVQDMDHENMFWYRQDPGLGLRLIYFSYDVKMKEKGDIPEGYSVSREKKERFSLILESASTNQTSMYLCASTLDRRASTNTGELFFGEGSRLTVL.

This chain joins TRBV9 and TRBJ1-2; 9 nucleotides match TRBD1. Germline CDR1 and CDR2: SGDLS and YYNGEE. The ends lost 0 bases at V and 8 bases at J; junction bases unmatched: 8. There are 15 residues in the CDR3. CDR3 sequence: CASSVGGTGIGGYTF. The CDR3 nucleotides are TGTGCCAGCAGCGTAGGAGGGACAGGGATAGGAGGCTACACCTTC.

CDR3: CASSLTGTSGSQHNEQFF. CDR3 in DNA: TGTGCCAGCAGCTTAACGGGAACTAGCGGGAGTCAACACAATGAGCAGTTCTTC. The V gene is TRBV7-3, the J gene TRBJ2-1; 11 positions match TRBD2. The V gene's germline CDR1 is SGHTA and CDR2 FQGTGA. CDR3 length: 18 amino acids. Losses at the gene ends were 0 bases for V and 5 bases for J; bases not matched to a gene: 9.

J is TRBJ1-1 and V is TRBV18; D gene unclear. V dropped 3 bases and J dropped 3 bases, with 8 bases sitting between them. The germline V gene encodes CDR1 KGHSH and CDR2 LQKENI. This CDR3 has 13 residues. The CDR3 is CASSPWEDTEAFF. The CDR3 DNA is TGTGCCAGCTCACCGTGGGAGGACACTGAAGCTTTCTTT.

CDR3 loop: CSARFQTEAFF. The CDR3, as DNA: TGCAGTGCTAGATTTCAGACTGAAGCTTTCTTT. This chain uses TRBV20-1 with TRBJ1-1, with D unresolved. Germline-derived CDR1 and CDR2 are DFQATT and SNEGSKA (reference sequence). The CDR3 extends over 11 amino acids. The germline V and J ends were trimmed by 2 bases and 5 bases, with 6 bases remaining between them.

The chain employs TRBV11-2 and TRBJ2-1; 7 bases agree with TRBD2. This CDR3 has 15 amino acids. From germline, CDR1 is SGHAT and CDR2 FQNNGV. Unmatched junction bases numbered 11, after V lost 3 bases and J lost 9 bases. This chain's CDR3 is CASSLGGSRRGEQFF. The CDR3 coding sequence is TGTGCCAGCAGCTTGGGAGGGTCCCGAAGGGGTGAGCAGTTCTTC. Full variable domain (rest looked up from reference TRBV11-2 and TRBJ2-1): EAGVAQSPRYKIIEKRQSVAFWCNPISGHATLYWYQQILGQGPKLLIQFQNNGVVDDSQLPKDRFSAERLKGVDSTLKIQPAKLEDSAVYLCASSLGGSRRGEQFFGPGTRLTVL.

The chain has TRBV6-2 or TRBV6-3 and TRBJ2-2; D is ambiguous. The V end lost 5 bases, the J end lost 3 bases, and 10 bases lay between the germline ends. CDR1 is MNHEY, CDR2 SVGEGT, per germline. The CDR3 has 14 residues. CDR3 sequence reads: CASSHTSDTGELFF. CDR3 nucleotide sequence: TGTGCCAGCAGTCATACCAGTGACACCGGGGAGCTGTTTTTT.

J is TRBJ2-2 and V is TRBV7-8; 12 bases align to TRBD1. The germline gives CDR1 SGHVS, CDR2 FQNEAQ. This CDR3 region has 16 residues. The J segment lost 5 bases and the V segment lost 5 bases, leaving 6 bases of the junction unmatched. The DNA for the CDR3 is TGTGCCAGCAGCATACCGGGACAGGGGGCTACCGGGGAGCTGTTTTTT. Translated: CASSIPGQGATGELFF.

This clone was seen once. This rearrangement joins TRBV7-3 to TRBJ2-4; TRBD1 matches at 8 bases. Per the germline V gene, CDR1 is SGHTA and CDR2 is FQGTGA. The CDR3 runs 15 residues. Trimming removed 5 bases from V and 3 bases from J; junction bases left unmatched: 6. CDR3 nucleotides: TGTGCCAGCAGCACCGACAGGGGTGGCAAAAACATTCAGTACTTC. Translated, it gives CASSTDRGGKNIQYF. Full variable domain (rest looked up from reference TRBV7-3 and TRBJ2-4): GAGVSQTPSNKVTEKGKYVELRCDPISGHTALYWYRQSLGQGPEFLIYFQGTGAADDSGLPNDRFFAVRPEGSVSTLKIQRTERGDSAVYLCASSTDRGGKNIQYFGAGTRLSVL.

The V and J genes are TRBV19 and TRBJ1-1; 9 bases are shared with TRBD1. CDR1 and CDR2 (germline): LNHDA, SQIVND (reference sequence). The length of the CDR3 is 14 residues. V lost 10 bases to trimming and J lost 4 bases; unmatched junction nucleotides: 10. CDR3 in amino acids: CATRTGVRFTEAFF. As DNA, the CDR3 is TGTGCCACCAGGACAGGGGTTCGATTCACTGAAGCTTTCTTT.

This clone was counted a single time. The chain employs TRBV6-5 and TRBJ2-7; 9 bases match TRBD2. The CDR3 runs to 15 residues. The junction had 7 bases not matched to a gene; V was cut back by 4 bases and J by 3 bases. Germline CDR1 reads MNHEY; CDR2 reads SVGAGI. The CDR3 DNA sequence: TGTGCCAGCAGTTTTAGCGGGGGTACCCTCTACGAGCAGTACTTC. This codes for CASSFSGGTLYEQYF.

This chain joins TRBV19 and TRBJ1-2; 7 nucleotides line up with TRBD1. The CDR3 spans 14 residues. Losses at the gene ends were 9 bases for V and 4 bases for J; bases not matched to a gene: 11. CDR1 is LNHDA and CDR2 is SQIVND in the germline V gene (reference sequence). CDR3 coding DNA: TGTGCCAGCCAGCCCCTAGGGACAGTCTATGGCTACACCTTC. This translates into CASQPLGTVYGYTF.

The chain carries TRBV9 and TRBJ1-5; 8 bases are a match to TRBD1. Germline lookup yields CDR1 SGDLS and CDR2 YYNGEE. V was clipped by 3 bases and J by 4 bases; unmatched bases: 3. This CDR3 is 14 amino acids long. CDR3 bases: TGTGCCAGCAGCGAAACAGGGGGAAATCAGCCCCAGCATTTT. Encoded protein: CASSETGGNQPQHF. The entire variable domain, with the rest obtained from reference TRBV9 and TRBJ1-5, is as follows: DSGVTQTPKHLITATGQRVTLRCSPRSGDLSVYWYQQSLDQGLQFLIQYYNGEERAKGNILERFSAQQFPDLHSELNLSSLELGDSALYFCASSETGGNQPQHFGDGTRLSIL.

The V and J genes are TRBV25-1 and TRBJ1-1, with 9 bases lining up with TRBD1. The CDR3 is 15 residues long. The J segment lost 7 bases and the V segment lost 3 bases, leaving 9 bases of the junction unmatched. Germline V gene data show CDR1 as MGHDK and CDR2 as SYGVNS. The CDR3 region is CASSDPGTGMGEAFF. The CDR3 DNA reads TGTGCCAGCAGTGACCCCGGGACAGGGATGGGTGAAGCTTTCTTT.

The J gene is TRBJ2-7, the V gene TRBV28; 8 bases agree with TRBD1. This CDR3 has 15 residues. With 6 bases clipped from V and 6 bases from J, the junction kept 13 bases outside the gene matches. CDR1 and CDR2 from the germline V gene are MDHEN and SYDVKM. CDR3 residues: CASRLPTGDYSEQYF. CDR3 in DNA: TGTGCCAGCAGACTTCCGACAGGGGATTATTCCGAGCAGTACTTC.

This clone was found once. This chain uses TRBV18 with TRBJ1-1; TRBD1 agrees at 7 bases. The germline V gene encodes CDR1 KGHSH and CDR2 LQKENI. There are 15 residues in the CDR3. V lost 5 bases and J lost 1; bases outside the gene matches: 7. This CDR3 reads CASSLAGGANTEAFF. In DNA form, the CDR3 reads TGTGCCAGCTCATTAGCAGGGGGTGCGAACACTGAAGCTTTCTTT.

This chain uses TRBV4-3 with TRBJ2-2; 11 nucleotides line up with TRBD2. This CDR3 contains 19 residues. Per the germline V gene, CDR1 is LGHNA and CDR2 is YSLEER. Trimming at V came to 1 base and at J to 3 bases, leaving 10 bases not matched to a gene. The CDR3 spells CASSQVSLAGGWDTGELFF. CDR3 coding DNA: TGCGCCAGCAGCCAAGTATCTCTAGCGGGAGGATGGGACACCGGGGAGCTGTTTTTT.